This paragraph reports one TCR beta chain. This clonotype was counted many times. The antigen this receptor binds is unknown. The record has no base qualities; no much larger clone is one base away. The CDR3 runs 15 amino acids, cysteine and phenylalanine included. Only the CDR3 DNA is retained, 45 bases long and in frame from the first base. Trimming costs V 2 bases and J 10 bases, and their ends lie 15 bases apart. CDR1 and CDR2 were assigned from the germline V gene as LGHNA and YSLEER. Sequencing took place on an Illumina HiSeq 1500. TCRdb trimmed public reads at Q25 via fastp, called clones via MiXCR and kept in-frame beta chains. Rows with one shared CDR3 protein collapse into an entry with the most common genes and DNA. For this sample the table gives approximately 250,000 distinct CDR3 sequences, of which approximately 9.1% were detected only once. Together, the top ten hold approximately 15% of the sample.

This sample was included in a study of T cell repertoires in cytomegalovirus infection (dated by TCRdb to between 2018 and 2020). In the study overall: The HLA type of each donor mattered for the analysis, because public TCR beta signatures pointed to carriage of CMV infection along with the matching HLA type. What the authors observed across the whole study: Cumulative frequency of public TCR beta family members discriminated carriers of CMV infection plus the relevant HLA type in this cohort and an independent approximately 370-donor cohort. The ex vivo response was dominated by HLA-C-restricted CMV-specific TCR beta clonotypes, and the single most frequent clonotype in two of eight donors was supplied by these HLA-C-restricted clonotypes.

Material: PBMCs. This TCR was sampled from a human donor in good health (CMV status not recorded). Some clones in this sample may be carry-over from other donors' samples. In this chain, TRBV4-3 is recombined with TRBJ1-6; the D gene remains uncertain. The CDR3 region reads CASSQNRVFGSPLHF. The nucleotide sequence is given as TGCGCCAGCAGCCAAAACAGAGTCTTCGGCTCACCCCTCCACTTT.